This TCR beta chain was retrieved from a study of blood T cell repertoires in COVID-19. Study summary: Specimens from acute and convalescent COVID-19 originated in the United States, Italy and Spain. T cells, B-cell-depleted T cells, or PBMCs provided the cDNA or gDNA that served as material.

TCRdb's table, derived via immunoSEQ multiplex PCR, lists solely in-frame clones and lacks some. The table records some 25,000 clones, approximately 85% of them present only once. The material sequenced was peripheral blood. The sequence was obtained from a human donor in a cohort sampled during active COVID-19.

CDR3 in amino acids: CASSMTSDRGNGYTF. The CDR3 DNA is TGTGCCAGTAGTATGACGTCTGACAGGGGAAATGGCTACACCTTC. V usage is TRBV19 and J usage is TRBJ1-2, with 8 bases aligning to TRBD1. Germline V CDR1 and CDR2: LNHDA, SQIVND (reference sequence). Unmatched junction bases numbered 9, after V lost 3 bases and J lost 6 bases. There are 15 residues in the CDR3.